The T cell receptor (beta chain) under discussion was sequenced for a study of T-cell memory formation after mild COVID-19. Study-level results: Contracting clones localized mainly to CM and EM when CD4+ and mainly to EMRA when CD8+.

The V gene's germline CDR1 is LGHDT and CDR2 YNNKEL (reference sequence). This CDR3 comprises 14 residues. J gave up 11 bases and V 1 base, and 3 bases lay outside the gene matches. TCRdb re-derived calls from the 5' RACE reads in MiXCR, one entry per CDR3 protein. The sample has about 430,000 distinct CDR3 sequences; approximately 24% are singletons. Of note for this clonotype: The target antigen is unknown.

This TCR derives from an adult woman who had mild COVID-19 (a few samples of this study predate the infection). Cell type and time point are not known. The chain joins TRBV3-1 to TRBJ2-1; 12 nucleotides agree with TRBD2. The sequenced material came from PBMCs or a T cell subset sorted from them (not recorded which). In DNA form, the CDR3 reads TGTGCCAGCAGCCAAGGACTAGCGGGGGCTAAGCAGTTCTTC. Protein sequence: CASSQGLAGAKQFF.